This T cell receptor (beta chain) derives from a study of STAT5B mutations in CD4+ large granular lymphocyte leukemia (dated by TCRdb to between 2021 and 2024). Describing the broader study: Among healthy controls, the CDR3 'QG' motif was associated with a particular HLA allele. The study compared the TCRbeta repertoires of patients with CD4+ T-cell large granular lymphocyte leukemia against the TCRbeta repertoires of healthy blood donors. Flow cytometry on FACSCanto II or FACSVerse confirmed that purified fractions exceeded 95% purity among lymphocytes. Overall study outcomes, separate from this receptor: Enrichment of TRBV06-family usage was observed among the top patient clones (8/27) relative to healthy controls (2/35). CD4-sorted patient repertoires appeared more clonal than healthy CD4+ repertoires, and this difference persisted after removing the putative leukemic clones. The main leukemic clonotypes were found to be private to each patient, although around 25% of the main leukemic clonotypes were detected at low frequency in the non-leukemic repertoires of other patients. The data were not HLA-matched, and the relatively small sample size could explain the higher clonality seen in CD4+ compared with CD8+ T-LGLL.

TCRbeta rearrangements were sequenced from genomic DNA using the immunoSEQ assay at survey resolution. The study's own analysis went as follows. In the TCR sequencing data, the smallest productive clonotype frequency that could be detected was 2.59 x 10-5. Only productive TCRbeta rearrangements, meaning sequences that were complete and in-frame, were kept for the analyses. Clonality for each sample was calculated as Simpson clonality in the immunoSEQ Analyzer version 3.0. Clones were categorized by frequency as very rare, small, medium, large (1-20%) or hyperexpanded (>20%). Generation probabilities were estimated with OLGA 1.2.3, V-gene circos plots were generated with VDJtools, specificities were searched for in VDJdb, and CDR3 motifs were identified with GLIPH. The table was pulled from immuneACCESS by TCRdb, which kept in-frame rearrangements only. Such tables lose some clones; where checked, under half of the loss comes from unresolved V genes, and the rest has no known cause. V and J calls and clone size follow that table, whereas D and trimming were derived from the DNA. The sample table shows about 35,000 clones, and around 67% are seen once. The ten largest clones take up 1.5% to 2% of the sample.

Regarding this clone: Its antigen specificity is not known. No quality values exist for individual bases; no much larger clone is one base distant.

The germline V gene encodes CDR1 SGHTA and CDR2 FQGNSA. From the cysteine through the phenylalanine, the CDR3 covers 13 amino acids. Kept here is only the CDR3 DNA, which spans 39 bases and is read in frame from base 1. Healthy controls were roughly 35 blood donors whose buffy coats came from the Finnish Red Cross blood service. All TCR-sequenced material derived from peripheral blood: patient blood samples and healthy donor buffy coats. Peripheral blood mononuclear cells were isolated by Ficoll-Hypaque gradient centrifugation. Magnetic purification was used to isolate CD4+ cells from the buffy coats of the healthy controls. Genomic DNA was extracted using the Gentra Puregene Cell and Tissue kit, and a Qubit 2.0 fluorometer was used to quantify it.

Material: CD4+ T cells from blood buffy coats. This chain joins TRBV7-2 to TRBJ2-5, with a weak D call of TRBD1 (8 bases match). The DNA end is a closer match to TRBJ2-7, so the J assignment may be wrong. The receptor's source is a human donor in good health. The CDR3 in this case is CASSFNRGGEQYF. The bases read TGTGCCAGCAGCTTCAACAGGGGGGGCGAGCAGTACTTC.